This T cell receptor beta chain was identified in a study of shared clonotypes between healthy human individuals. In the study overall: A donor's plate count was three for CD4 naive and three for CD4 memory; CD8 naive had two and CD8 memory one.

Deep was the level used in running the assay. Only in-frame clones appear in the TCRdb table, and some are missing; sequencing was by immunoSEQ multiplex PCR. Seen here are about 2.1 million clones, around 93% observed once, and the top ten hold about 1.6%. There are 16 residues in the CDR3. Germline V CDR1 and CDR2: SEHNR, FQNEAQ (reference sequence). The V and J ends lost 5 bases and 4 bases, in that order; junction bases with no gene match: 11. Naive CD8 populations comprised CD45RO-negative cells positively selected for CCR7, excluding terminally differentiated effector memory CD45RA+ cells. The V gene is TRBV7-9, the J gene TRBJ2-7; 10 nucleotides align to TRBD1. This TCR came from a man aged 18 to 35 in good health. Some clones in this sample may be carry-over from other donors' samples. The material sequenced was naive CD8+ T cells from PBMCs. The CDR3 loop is CASSPQPRDRGYEQYF. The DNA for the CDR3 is TGTGCCAGCAGCCCGCAACCGCGGGACAGGGGTTACGAGCAGTACTTC.